The table lists the clone carrying this T cell receptor beta chain with a few counts. Its antigen is unknown. Germline V gene lookup returns CDR1 MDHEN and CDR2 SYDVKM. The CDR3 has 12 amino acids. Trimming took 5 bases from V and 9 from J; bases not matched to a gene: 4. Every sorted population was more than 98% pure. This specimen comes from a study of beta chain features in type 1 diabetes. Study-wide results and caveats: Researchers report that Type 1 diabetes patients had moderately but significantly shorter TCRB CDR3s across all four CD4+ subsets. Diminished insertions and augmented deletions at VDJ junctions characterized type 1 diabetes patients. Short templates might get an advantage during PCR, and this would be equal in patients and controls.

The whole isolated RNA underwent reverse transcription, so sequencing captured expressed TCRB transcripts. Repertoires were generated with immunoSEQ multiplex PCR, while TCRdb's copy carries only in-frame clones and drops some. The sample has about 130,000 clones, approximately 9.2% seen once. This clonotype was obtained from a man between 18 and 35 years old in good health. The chain carries TRBV28 and TRBJ1-2; 9 bases are a match to TRBD1. The specimen sequenced was central memory CD4+ T cells from blood. CDR3 sequence: CASSRDRVRYTF. The CDR3 DNA is TGTGCCAGCAGTCGGGACAGGGTGCGCTACACCTTC.